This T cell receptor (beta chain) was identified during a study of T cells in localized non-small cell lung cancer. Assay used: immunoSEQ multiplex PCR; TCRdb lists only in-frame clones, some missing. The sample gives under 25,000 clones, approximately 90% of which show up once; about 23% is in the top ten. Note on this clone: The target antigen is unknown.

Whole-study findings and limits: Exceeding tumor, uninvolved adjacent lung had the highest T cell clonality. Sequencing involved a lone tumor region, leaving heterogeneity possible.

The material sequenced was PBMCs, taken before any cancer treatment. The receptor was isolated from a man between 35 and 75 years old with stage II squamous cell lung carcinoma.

This chain's CDR3 is CASSQETSYEQYF. The CDR3 bases are TGCGCCAGCAGCCAAGAAACCTCCTACGAGCAGTACTTC. The V and J genes are TRBV4-3 and TRBJ2-7; no clear D. The V gene's germline CDR1 is LGHNA and CDR2 YSLEER. The CDR3 loop spans 13 amino acids. V lost 0 bases, J lost 0 bases, and 3 bases lay in between.